Shown below are 17 T cell receptor beta chains from a single sample sequenced in a study of identical twins. TCRdb re-derived calls from the 5' RACE reads in MiXCR, one entry per CDR3 protein. The data hold about 200,000 distinct CDR3 sequences, with more than 15% observed a single time. This sample was also put to use in a study of T cells expressing NK-cell markers.

The sequencing input was CD8+ T cells sorted from blood. These TCRs come from a young woman in good health.

This clonotype was picked up a small number of times. The chain uses TRBV11-2 and TRBJ2-1, with D possibly being TRBD1 (6 bases). Germline V gene sequence: CDR1 SGHAT, CDR2 FQNNGV. Trimming cost V 4 bases and J 4 bases, with 14 bases left between them. This CDR3 region has 15 residues. As DNA, the CDR3 is TGTGCCAGCAGCTCTATACAGGGCGGATACAATGAGCAGTTCTTC. Its translation: CASSSIQGGYNEQFF.

CDR3 nucleotide sequence: TGTGCCAGCCAGGGCTACAATGAGCAGTTCTTC. Its protein product is CASQGYNEQFF. The chain recombines TRBV6-5 with TRBJ2-1; TRBD1 is a possible D gene (5 bases). Trimming left V 8 bases short and J 3 bases short, with 5 bases between. Per germline, CDR1 MNHEY and CDR2 SVGAGI. The CDR3 is 11 amino acids.

This chain connects TRBV11-2 to TRBJ2-5, with 8 positions matching TRBD1. The CDR3 spans 17 residues. Unmatched junction bases numbered 10, after V lost 2 bases and J lost 2 bases. CDR1 and CDR2 (germline): SGHAT, FQNNGV. The CDR3 here is CASSLLDRDAVQETQYF. The CDR3, as DNA: TGTGCCAGCAGCTTACTGGACAGGGATGCGGTACAAGAGACCCAGTACTTC.

In this sample, this clonotype turned up many times. V gene TRBV12-3 or TRBV12-4 combines with J gene TRBJ2-1; D remains unclear. This CDR3 has 14 amino acids. V was pared by 2 bases and J by 9 bases, with 14 bases between. CDR3 protein: CASSLTANPREQFF. As DNA, the CDR3 is TGTGCCAGCAGTTTAACCGCCAACCCACGTGAGCAGTTCTTC.

This clonotype was seen more than once but under ten times. The chain links TRBV20-1 to TRBJ2-5; D might be TRBD1 (9 bases). CDR3 size: 16 residues. Germline CDR1 DFQATT, CDR2 SNEGSKA (reference sequence). Trimming removed 5 bases at V and 1 base at J, with 20 bases between. CDR3 in amino acids: CSAPGGTGLFQETQYF. The CDR3 nucleotides read TGCAGTGCTCCGGGGGGGACAGGGCTATTCCAAGAGACCCAGTACTTC.

V and J are TRBV6-1 and TRBJ2-1; 9 bases align to TRBD2. The CDR3 runs to 15 residues. Per the germline V gene, CDR1 is MNHNS and CDR2 is SASEGT. J lost 0 bases, V lost 7 bases, and 4 bases had no gene match. The CDR3 reads CASTRAGGSYNEQFF. The CDR3 DNA reads as TGTGCCAGCACCCGAGCGGGAGGCTCCTACAATGAGCAGTTCTTC.

This rearrangement joins TRBV3-1 to TRBJ2-1, with D perhaps TRBD1 (7 bases). Trimming took 5 bases from V and 5 from J, leaving 22 bases between them. Germline assignment: CDR1 LGHDT and CDR2 YNNKEL (reference sequence). This CDR3 has 17 amino acids. The CDR3 loop reads CASSEGYFVRGDNEQFF. The CDR3 region has the DNA TGTGCCAGCAGCGAAGGGTATTTCGTCAGGGGGGACAATGAGCAGTTCTTC.

This clonotype has more than one count but fewer than ten. The chain recombines TRBV27 with TRBJ1-1, with D possibly TRBD1 on 5 matching bases. The CDR3 sequence is 11 residues long. Trimming removed 4 bases at V and 10 bases at J, with 10 bases between. Germline assignment: CDR1 MNHEY and CDR2 SMNVEV (reference sequence). Here the CDR3 reads CASSSGPGAFF. In DNA form, the CDR3 reads TGTGCCAGCAGTTCGGGGCCTGGAGCTTTCTTT.

This clonotype appeared a few times. The chain carries TRBV11-2 and TRBJ2-1; possibly TRBD2 for D (5 bases). Germline assignment: CDR1 SGHAT and CDR2 FQNNGV. V lost 4 bases and J lost 0, with 13 bases in between. CDR3 length: 16 amino acids. CDR3 nucleotide sequence: TGTGCCAGCAGCTCACCGGAAGGGAGCTCCTACAATGAGCAGTTCTTC. It translates to CASSSPEGSSYNEQFF.

The V and J genes are TRBV7-9 and TRBJ2-1; TRBD2 matches at 9 bases. Germline values: CDR1 SEHNR, CDR2 FQNEAQ (reference sequence). This CDR3 spans 15 amino acids. V lost 1 base and J lost 7; bases outside the gene matches: 5. The CDR3 region is CASSLVAGVVNEQFF. CDR3 in DNA: TGTGCCAGCAGCTTAGTAGCGGGAGTAGTGAATGAGCAGTTCTTC.

The V and J genes are TRBV29-1 and TRBJ2-5; the match to TRBD2 covers 8 bases. J was trimmed by 4 bases and V by 4 bases; bases with no gene match: 5. Germline CDR1 and CDR2: SQVTM and ANQGSEA. The length of the CDR3 is 13 residues. CDR3 protein: CSVGDGTRETQYF. The CDR3 coding sequence is TGCAGCGTTGGAGACGGGACTAGAGAGACCCAGTACTTC.

This chain connects TRBV13 to TRBJ1-6; possibly TRBD1 for D (5 bases). Germline-derived CDR1 and CDR2 are PRHDT and FYEKMQ (reference sequence). V lost 0 bases to trimming and J lost 9 bases, with 6 bases between them. The CDR3 is made up of 13 amino acids. The CDR3 spells CASSLGQGSPLHF. In DNA form, the CDR3 reads TGTGCCAGCAGCTTAGGGCAGGGTTCACCCCTCCACTTT.

J is TRBJ2-1 and V is TRBV5-1; TRBD1 agrees at 7 bases. The CDR3 has 15 residues. The V segment lost 4 bases and the J segment 9 bases; nucleotides outside the gene matches: 13. Germline values: CDR1 SGHRS, CDR2 YFSETQ. CDR3 loop: CASSLNFGTDGEQFF. The CDR3 DNA follows: TGCGCCAGCAGCCTAAATTTCGGGACAGATGGTGAGCAGTTCTTC.

The V and J genes are TRBV12-3 or TRBV12-4 and TRBJ2-5, with D perhaps given as TRBD1 or TRBD2 (6 bases each). This CDR3 comprises 16 residues. V was cut by 3 bases and J by 0 bases, with 14 bases left in between. The CDR3 region has the DNA TGTGCCAGCAGTTTTGTGGCCGGGGGCTACCAAGAGACCCAGTACTTC. Translating it yields CASSFVAGGYQETQYF.

The sample holds many counts of this clonotype. The J gene is TRBJ1-1, the V gene TRBV12-3 or TRBV12-4; D gene uncertain. Between the trimmed V and J ends, which lost 5 bases and 7 bases, there was a span of 11 bases. This CDR3 contains 12 residues. The CDR3 DNA reads as TGTGCCAGCAGTCCGGGAGGCGGTGAAGCTTTCTTT. This gives the protein CASSPGGGEAFF.

A few counts support this clonotype. The chain employs TRBV14 and TRBJ2-1; D unresolved. Deletions cut 0 bases from V and 8 bases from J, with 14 bases between. This CDR3 region has 15 residues. From germline, CDR1 is SGHDN and CDR2 FVKESK. In nucleotides, the CDR3 is TGTGCCAGCAGCCAAGATCGAGTACTCAGCGATGAGCAGTTCTTC. Translating it yields CASSQDRVLSDEQFF.

Of note for this clonotype: At one end, the junction sequence differs from germline, possibly due to a read error. This rearrangement joins TRBV13 to TRBJ2-3; D not certain. The V gene's germline CDR1 is PRHDT and CDR2 FYEKMQ (reference sequence). The CDR3 contains 12 residues. Here the CDR3 reads CASSQSTYTQYF. Here the CDR3 DNA reads TGTGCCAGCAGCCAGAGCACATATACGCAGTATTTT. Full variable domain (missing parts from reference TRBV13 and TRBJ2-3): AAGVIQSPRHLIKEKRETATLKCYPIPRHDTVYWYQQGPGQDPQFLISFYEKMQSDKGSIPDRFSAQQFSDYHSELNMSSLELGDSALYFCASSQSTYTQYFGPGTRLTVL.